A selection of T cell receptor beta chains follows, all from one sample in a study of STAT5B mutations in CD4+ large granular lymphocyte leukemia. Here immunoSEQ multiplex PCR was the method, and the copy in TCRdb shows in-frame clones only, minus some. The profile covers roughly 34,000 clones, with 81% appearing a single time and 4.4% taken by the ten largest. The sequenced sample consisted of CD4+ T cells from blood buffy coats. The receptor source for this set is a human donor in good health. The CDR3 runs from the conserved cysteine through the conserved F or W. The D gene is left open where the match is weak. Size values are once, few and many counts, or a class for expanded clones, and some rows have none.

D: TRBD1; size: -; J: TRBJ2-2; V: TRBV5-4; CDR3: CASSFSTGTANTGELFF; DNA: TGTGCCAGCAGCTTCTCCACCGGGACAGCGAACACCGGGGAGCTGTTTTTT
D: TRBD1; size: -; J: TRBJ2-7; V: TRBV7-7; CDR3: CASSPGTDGDEQYF; DNA: TGTGCCAGCAGCCCCGGGACAGATGGAGACGAGCAGTACTTC
D: TRBD1; size: -; J: TRBJ1-1; V: TRBV5-6; CDR3: CASSWTGGTEAFF; DNA: TGTGCCAGCAGCTGGACAGGTGGGACTGAAGCTTTCTTT
D: -; size: -; J: TRBJ2-1; V: TRBV5-4; CDR3: CASSPRKGDSYNEQFF; DNA: TGTGCCAGCAGCCCCAGAAAAGGGGACTCCTACAATGAGCAGTTCTTC
D: -; size: few; J: TRBJ1-5; V: TRBV6-6; CDR3: CASSGSNQPQHF; DNA: TGTGCCAGCAGTGGTAGCAATCAGCCCCAGCATTTT
D: -; size: -; J: TRBJ2-7; V: TRBV5-1; CDR3: CASSLGGSSHEQYF; DNA: TGCGCCAGCAGCCTTGGTGGGAGTTCCCACGAGCAGTACTTC
D: -; size: -; J: TRBJ2-5; V: TRBV13; CDR3: CASSQRRETQYF; DNA: TGTGCCAGCAGCCAGAGAAGAGAGACCCAGTACTTC
D: TRBD2; size: -; J: TRBJ2-5; V: TRBV27; CDR3: CASRTSAETQYF; DNA: TGTGCCAGCAGGACTAGCGCCGAGACCCAGTACTTC
D: TRBD2; size: -; J: TRBJ2-1; V: TRBV7-8; CDR3: CASSLGEGYGEQFF; DNA: TGTGCCAGCAGCTTGGGGGAGGGGTATGGTGAGCAGTTCTTC
D: TRBD1; size: few; J: TRBJ1-2; V: TRBV6-1; CDR3: CASREWTGDGYTF; DNA: TGTGCCAGCAGAGAATGGACAGGGGATGGCTACACCTTC
D: TRBD1; size: -; J: TRBJ2-2; V: TRBV30; CDR3: CAWRGTGNTGELFF; DNA: TGTGCCTGGAGAGGGACAGGGAACACCGGGGAGCTGTTTTTT
D: -; size: -; J: TRBJ2-3; V: TRBV5-8; CDR3: CASSLGGLDTQYF; DNA: TGTGCCAGCAGCCTCGGAGGGTTAGATACGCAGTATTTT
D: TRBD1; size: -; J: TRBJ1-2; V: TRBV6-6; CDR3: CATTNRGTISGYTF; DNA: TGTGCCACAACTAACAGGGGGACTATCAGTGGCTACACCTTC
D: TRBD2; size: -; J: TRBJ2-7; V: TRBV30; CDR3: CAWRYSGTSYYEQYF; DNA: TGTGCCTGGAGGTACTCCGGGACTAGTTACTACGAGCAGTACTTC
D: -; size: -; J: TRBJ2-7; V: TRBV6-1; CDR3: CASSQAGSYEQYF; DNA: TGTGCCAGCAGTCAGGCGGGATCATACGAGCAGTACTTC
D: -; size: -; J: TRBJ2-2; V: TRBV7-3; CDR3: CASSSKSTWRGNTGELFF; DNA: TGTGCCAGCAGCTCGAAATCAACGTGGCGGGGAAACACCGGGGAGCTGTTTTTT
D: -; size: once; J: TRBJ1-2; V: TRBV10-3; CDR3: CAISLELNYGYTF; DNA: TGTGCCATCAGTCTTGAATTAAACTATGGCTACACCTTC
D: -; size: -; J: TRBJ2-3; V: TRBV5-1; CDR3: CASSRRSTDTQYF; DNA: TGCGCCAGCAGCCGGAGGAGTACAGATACGCAGTATTTT
D: -; size: -; J: TRBJ2-7; V: TRBV28; CDR3: CASSSPSAGLAMGEQYF; DNA: TGTGCCAGCAGTTCCCCGAGCGCGGGACTGGCTATGGGGGAGCAGTACTTC
D: TRBD1; size: -; J: TRBJ1-4; V: TRBV27; CDR3: CASRRQGRSSEKLFF; DNA: TGTGCCAGCCGGAGACAGGGTCGTTCGAGTGAAAAACTGTTTTTT
D: TRBD2; size: -; J: TRBJ2-1; V: TRBV18; CDR3: CASSPPGRAVFYNEQFF; DNA: TGTGCCAGCTCACCACCCGGGAGGGCCGTATTCTACAATGAGCAGTTCTTC
D: -; size: -; J: TRBJ2-1; V: TRBV6-5; CDR3: CASSYSAGWSYNEQFF; DNA: TGTGCCAGCAGTTACTCCGCAGGGTGGTCCTACAATGAGCAGTTCTTC
D: -; size: -; J: TRBJ2-3; V: TRBV4-1; CDR3: CASSQGPSHSTDTQYF; DNA: TGCGCCAGCAGCCAAGGGCCCTCCCACAGCACAGATACGCAGTATTTT
D: TRBD1; size: -; J: TRBJ1-5; V: TRBV10-3; CDR3: CAISGGAFDGQPQHF; DNA: TGTGCCATCTCAGGGGGCGCATTTGATGGTCAGCCCCAGCATTTT
D: -; size: -; J: TRBJ2-6; V: TRBV27; CDR3: CASMSLSSGANVLTF; DNA: TGTGCCAGCATGAGTTTGAGCTCTGGGGCCAACGTCCTGACTTTC
D: TRBD2; size: -; J: TRBJ2-1; V: TRBV5-6; CDR3: CASSLGLAGANEQFF; DNA: TGTGCCAGCAGCTTAGGCCTAGCGGGAGCAAATGAGCAGTTCTTC
D: -; size: once; J: TRBJ1-2; V: TRBV6-6; CDR3: CASTAGPLQPWHGYTF; DNA: TGTGCCAGCACCGCTGGGCCCCTTCAACCTTGGCATGGCTACACCTTC
D: -; size: -; J: TRBJ1-2; V: TRBV28; CDR3: CASSFPFTGTEVYGYTF; DNA: TGTGCCAGCAGTTTCCCATTTACCGGGACCGAAGTGTATGGCTACACCTTC
D: TRBD1; size: -; J: TRBJ1-5; V: TRBV6-1; CDR3: CASRSGQSNQPQHF; DNA: TGTGCCAGCAGATCGGGACAGAGCAATCAGCCCCAGCATTTT
D: -; size: -; J: TRBJ2-1; V: TRBV15; CDR3: CATSRETGTVGNEQFF; DNA: TGTGCCACCAGCAGAGAGACCGGGACTGTGGGGAATGAGCAGTTCTTC
D: -; size: once; J: TRBJ1-1; V: TRBV19; CDR3: CASSIGDGTEAFF; DNA: TGTGCCAGTAGTATCGGGGACGGTACTGAAGCTTTCTTT
D: -; size: once; J: TRBJ2-7; V: TRBV5-1; CDR3: CASSPGGRSYEQYF; DNA: TGCGCCAGCAGCCCCGGAGGGCGGTCCTACGAGCAGTACTTC
D: TRBD2; size: -; J: TRBJ2-2; V: TRBV2; CDR3: CASSGLAGDTGELFF; DNA: TGTGCCAGCAGTGGACTAGCGGGAGACACCGGGGAGCTGTTTTTT
D: -; size: -; J: TRBJ1-2; V: TRBV19; CDR3: CASSFRRGGNYGYTF; DNA: TGTGCCAGTAGTTTCCGCCGGGGCGGTAACTATGGCTACACCTTC
D: -; size: -; J: TRBJ1-2; V: TRBV6-5; CDR3: CASSYSASGVIYGYTF; DNA: TGTGCCAGCAGTTACTCCGCATCGGGGGTGATCTATGGCTACACCTTC
D: -; size: -; J: TRBJ1-2; V: TRBV10-3; CDR3: CAISGTSNYGYTF; DNA: TGTGCCATCTCCGGGACTAGCAACTATGGCTACACCTTC
D: -; size: few; J: TRBJ2-1; V: TRBV10-3; CDR3: CAISGPSGGPYNEQFF; DNA: TGTGCCATCAGTGGGCCCTCTGGGGGACCATACAATGAGCAGTTCTTC
D: -; size: -; J: TRBJ2-7; V: TRBV7-4; CDR3: CAPSGYEQYF; DNA: TGTGCCCCGAGCGGCTACGAGCAGTACTTC
D: TRBD2; size: -; J: TRBJ2-3; V: TRBV29-1; CDR3: CSVAQLRLAGLTDTQYF; DNA: TGCAGCGTTGCCCAACTCCGACTAGCGGGACTCACAGATACGCAGTATTTT
D: -; size: -; J: TRBJ1-1; V: TRBV7-9; CDR3: CASSLSSLEAFF; DNA: TGTGCCAGCAGCTTATCAAGCCTCGAAGCTTTCTTT
D: TRBD1; size: -; J: TRBJ1-4; V: TRBV2; CDR3: CASRQGWGEKLFF; DNA: TGTGCCAGCAGACAGGGGTGGGGTGAAAAACTGTTTTTT
D: TRBD1; size: few; J: TRBJ1-1; V: TRBV10-1; CDR3: CASTRTGGYTEAFF; DNA: TGCGCCAGCACCCGGACAGGGGGCTACACTGAAGCTTTCTTT
D: -; size: few; J: TRBJ2-1; V: TRBV5-4; CDR3: CASSRANLKQFF; DNA: TGTGCCAGCAGCCGTGCCAACCTCAAGCAGTTCTTC
D: TRBD1; size: few; J: TRBJ2-7; V: TRBV6-1; CDR3: CASSVSPYDRGRSYEQYF; DNA: TGTGCCAGCAGTGTGTCACCTTATGACAGGGGGCGCTCCTACGAGCAGTACTTC
D: TRBD2; size: -; J: TRBJ2-1; V: TRBV30; CDR3: CAWSGTSGSNEQFF; DNA: TGTGCCTGGAGTGGAACAAGCGGGAGTAATGAGCAGTTCTTC
D: -; size: -; J: TRBJ2-3; V: TRBV5-6; CDR3: CASSLGLAGADTQYF; DNA: TGTGCCAGCAGCTTGGGGCTGGCTGGGGCAGATACGCAGTATTTT
D: TRBD1; size: -; J: TRBJ1-6; V: TRBV28; CDR3: CASSPRDRVVSPLHF; DNA: TGTGCCAGCAGTCCCCGGGACAGGGTAGTTTCACCCCTCCACTTT
D: -; size: -; J: TRBJ2-7; V: TRBV29-1; CDR3: CSVEESGGNYEQYF; DNA: TGCAGCGTTGAAGAGTCAGGGGGGAACTACGAGCAGTACTTC
D: -; size: -; J: TRBJ1-2; V: TRBV30; CDR3: CAWSEGRGYTF; DNA: TGTGCCTGGAGTGAAGGGAGGGGCTACACCTTC
D: TRBD2; size: -; J: TRBJ2-7; V: TRBV7-9; CDR3: CASSFILAGAYRSSYEQYF; DNA: TGTGCCAGCAGCTTCATTTTAGCGGGTGCGTATAGGAGTTCCTACGAGCAGTACTTC
D: -; size: -; J: TRBJ2-1; V: TRBV7-9; CDR3: CASSLRGGETNEQFF; DNA: TGTGCCAGCAGCTTAAGGGGTGGAGAAACTAATGAGCAGTTCTTC
D: -; size: -; J: TRBJ1-3; V: TRBV28; CDR3: CASSLLGTSGNTIYF; DNA: TGTGCCAGCAGTTTATTAGGGACCTCTGGAAACACCATATATTTT
D: -; size: -; J: TRBJ2-2; V: TRBV10-3; CDR3: CAIKEENTGELFF; DNA: TGTGCCATCAAGGAGGAGAACACCGGGGAGCTGTTTTTT
D: -; size: -; J: TRBJ2-3; V: TRBV5-1; CDR3: CASSPKRGAIKNTDTQYF; DNA: TGCGCCAGCAGTCCCAAAAGGGGGGCGATTAAGAACACAGATACGCAGTATTTT
D: TRBD1; size: -; J: TRBJ2-5; V: TRBV18; CDR3: CASSATTGGGGETQYF; DNA: TGTGCCAGCTCAGCTACTACAGGGGGCGGCGGAGAGACCCAGTACTTC